The subject of this entry is one T cell receptor beta chain. What this receptor recognizes is not known. Base-call qualities are not available, and no considerably larger clone is one nucleotide away. The data stem from a study of control samples from healthy donors and cancer patients (dated by TCRdb to between 2020 and 2021). Library method: the immunoSEQ multiplex PCR assay. TCRdb carries this immuneACCESS record with in-frame sequences only. Its versions omit some clonotypes, under half of them owing to an unresolved V gene in the studies checked, with the rest unexplained. Here the sample has roughly 83,000 clones; approximately 82% occur a single time. Of the sample, around 9.1% is held by the ten largest clones. CDR3 length: 11 amino acids, cysteine to phenylalanine. Only CDR3 DNA is held: 33 bases, read in frame from base 1. The germline V gene (reference sequence) provides CDR1 DFQATT and CDR2 SNEGSKA. Between the V and J ends, shortened by 5 bases and 6 bases respectively, the junction contains 10 bases.

The specimen was blood. The sequence joins TRBV20-1 to TRBJ1-2; the D gene assignment is ambiguous. The sequence derives from a woman aged 60-75 years in good health. The DNA sequence is given as TGCAGTGCTCGGGTTGGTGATGGCTACACCTTC. Its protein reads: CSARVGDGYTF.